The clone carrying this T cell receptor beta chain was observed a few times. The antigen remains undetermined. This sample was included in a study of human T cells and chemical hapten exposure. Study-level background: Enrolled patients were predominantly female and had alopecia areata, totalis or universalis. General study results and limits: The formation of large CDR3 similarity clusters by expanded TCRs significantly exceeded that of controls.

Germline loops: CDR1 SGDLS, CDR2 YYNGEE. The CDR3 contains 17 residues. Trimming removed 0 bases at V and 1 base at J, with 13 bases between. TCRdb reprocessed the RACE reads with MiXCR, giving one entry per CDR3 protein. In the table there are some 340,000 distinct CDR3 sequences, around 7% of which are singletons. Time point: patch test 1, 2 weeks after DPC sensitization. Described treatment: therapeutic diphenylcyclopropenone sensitization with weekly scalp DPC. Sample: whole blood, taken in connection with sensitization to the hapten diphenylcyclopropenone (DPC). The source of this sequence is a woman in her late teens or twenties with alopecia areata. Some clones in this sample may be carry-over from other donors' samples. The V call is TRBV9, the J call TRBJ1-4; possible D gene TRBD1, 5 bases. Written as DNA, the CDR3 is TGTGCCAGCAGCGTAGTCACCAGGGAGGAAACTAATGAAAAACTGTTTTTT. The encoded protein is CASSVVTREETNEKLFF.